This TCR beta chain was profiled in a study of blood T cell repertoires in COVID-19 (TCRdb year 2020). A note on the overall study: Samples covering the acute and convalescent phases of COVID-19 were provided by collaborators in the United States, Italy and Spain. Where available, HLA class I and class II types were obtained from metadata supplied by the sample provider rather than from assay-based typing. Samples came from the ongoing ImmuneRACE study (first 160 participants) plus 1,254 subjects from 6 global collaborators. The material from the prospective study consisted of cDNA or gDNA derived from T cells, B-cell-depleted T cells, or PBMCs. Sample metadata almost always included a de-identified subject ID, COVID-19 status, age in years and sex. The repertoires were made available in a free public database intended to serve as a resource for research on the immune response to SARS-CoV-2. Deeply sampled blood TCRbeta repertoires from subjects exposed to, actively infected with, or recovered from COVID-19 were included in the dataset. The paper's findings and limits, for the study overall: The amount of clinical and demographic metadata varied by source and participant and was provided uncurated.

Collaborating institutions collected whole blood in K2EDTA tubes following their own protocols. For TCRbeta analysis, collaborators shipped samples as frozen whole blood, isolated PBMCs, or DNA extracted from either of those sample types. As to this clone: The antigen this receptor binds is unknown. Base qualities are not recorded, but no much larger clone differs from it by a single base.

TCRbeta CDR3 regions were amplified from genomic DNA by means of the immunoSEQ Assay, a bias-controlled multiplex PCR. The source study handled its data this way. Within the assay, amplification of reference gene primers was used to estimate how many nucleated cells each sample contained. Sequence reads were collapsed and filtered to measure the absolute abundance of every unique TCRbeta CDR3 rearrangement. For each sample, productive Simpson clonality was calculated as the square root of Simpson's diversity index over productive rearrangements. TCRdb took this table from immuneACCESS and kept in-frame rearrangements with V and J called. Such tables lack part of the clones; where checked against another copy, unresolved V genes explain under half of the gap, and the rest is unexplained. Clone size and the V and J calls come from that table; the DNA yielded D and trimming. The sample yields 70,000 or so clones; about four fifths were counted once. Of the sample, 21% is held by the ten largest clones.

V has 5 bases trimmed and J has 3 bases trimmed; junction bases matching no gene number 5. Sequences MDHEN (CDR1) and SYDVKM (CDR2) are obtained from the germline V gene. Its CDR3 holds 15 amino acids, cysteine through phenylalanine. Just the 45-base CDR3 DNA is kept, in frame starting at base 1. The TCR comes from a man aged 65-85 years with acute or convalescent COVID-19. Sequencing was done on a sample of peripheral blood. The chain uses TRBV28 and TRBJ1-1; 11 central nucleotides agree with TRBD1. For the CDR3, the sequence is CASSPGQGADTEAFF. The nucleotide sequence reads as follows: TGTGCCAGCAGTCCCGGACAGGGGGCTGACACTGAAGCTTTCTTT.